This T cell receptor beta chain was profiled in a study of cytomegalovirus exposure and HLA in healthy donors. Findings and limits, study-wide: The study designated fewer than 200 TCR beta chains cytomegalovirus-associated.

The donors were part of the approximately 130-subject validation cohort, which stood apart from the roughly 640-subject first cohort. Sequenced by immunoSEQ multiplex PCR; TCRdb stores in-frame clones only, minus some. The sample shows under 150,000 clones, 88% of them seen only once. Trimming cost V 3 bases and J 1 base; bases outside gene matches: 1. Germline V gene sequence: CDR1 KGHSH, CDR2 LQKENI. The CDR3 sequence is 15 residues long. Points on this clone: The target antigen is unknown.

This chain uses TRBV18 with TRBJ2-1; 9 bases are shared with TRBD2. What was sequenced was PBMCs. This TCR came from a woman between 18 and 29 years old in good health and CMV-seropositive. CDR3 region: CASSPSGSSYNEQFF. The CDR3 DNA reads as TGTGCCAGCTCACCTAGCGGGAGTTCCTACAATGAGCAGTTCTTC.